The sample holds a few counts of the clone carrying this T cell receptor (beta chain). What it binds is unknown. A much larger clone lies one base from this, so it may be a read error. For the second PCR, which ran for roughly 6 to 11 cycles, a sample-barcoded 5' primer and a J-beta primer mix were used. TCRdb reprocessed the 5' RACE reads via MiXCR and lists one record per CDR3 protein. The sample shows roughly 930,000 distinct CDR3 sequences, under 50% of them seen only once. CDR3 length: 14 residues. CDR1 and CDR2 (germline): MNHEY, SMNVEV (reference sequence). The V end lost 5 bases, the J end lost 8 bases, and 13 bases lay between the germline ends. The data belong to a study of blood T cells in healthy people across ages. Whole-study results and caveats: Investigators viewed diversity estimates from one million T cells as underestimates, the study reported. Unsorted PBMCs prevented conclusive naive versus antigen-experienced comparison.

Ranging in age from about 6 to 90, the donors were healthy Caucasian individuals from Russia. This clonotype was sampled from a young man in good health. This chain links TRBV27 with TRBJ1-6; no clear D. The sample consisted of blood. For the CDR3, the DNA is TGTGCCAGCAGTGTCCGGCAGCCTTATTCACCCCTCCACTTT. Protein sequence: CASSVRQPYSPLHF.